These T cell receptor beta chains were read from a single sample in a study of shared clonotypes between healthy human individuals. Libraries were prepared by immunoSEQ multiplex PCR; TCRdb keeps only in-frame clonotypes and omits some of them. The table has around 700,000 clones, more than 70% seen once. Sequencing was carried out using memory CD4+ T cells sorted from blood. Receptors originate from a woman aged 30 to 39 in good health. Each CDR3 is given with its conserved first and last residue. The D gene is left open where the match is weak. Not all rows give a size; the values are once, few, many and, for expanded clones, a class.

d_gene	abundance	v_gene	j_gene	CDR3nt	CDR3aa
TRBD1	.	TRBV11-3	TRBJ2-7	TGTGCCAGCAGCTTAAATCGTCAGGGGGTCTACGAGCAGTACTTC	CASSLNRQGVYEQYF
TRBD2	many	TRBV6-6	TRBJ2-1	TGTGCCAGCAGTTACGCAGGACTAGCTTCCTACAATGAGCAGTTCTTC	CASSYAGLASYNEQFF
TRBD1	.	TRBV6-7	TRBJ2-3	TGTGCCAGCAGCACGTCCGGGACAGGCACAGATACGCAGTATTTT	CASSTSGTGTDTQYF
.	.	TRBV19	TRBJ1-4	TGTGCCAGTAGTCCTCTGGATCAAGAAAAACTGTTTTTT	CASSPLDQEKLFF
TRBD1	.	TRBV19	TRBJ1-5	TGTGCCAGTAGTACGACCGGGACAGGGGTTGGTCAGCCCCAGCATTTT	CASSTTGTGVGQPQHF
.	many	TRBV30	TRBJ1-1	TGTGCCTGGAGCCCTTGTATGAGAATGAACACTGAAGCTTTCTTT	CAWSPCMRMNTEAFF
.	many	TRBV7-6	TRBJ1-3	TGTGCCAGCAGCCCCTCCAGTCAGGGAGGTGGAAACACCATATATTTT	CASSPSSQGGGNTIYF
.	.	TRBV21-1	TRBJ1-5	TGTGCCAGCAGCAAAGCGGGCCGGGGGACGAGGTCTTATAGCAATCAGCCCCAGCATTTT	CASSKAGRGTRSYSNQPQHF
.	.	TRBV18	TRBJ2-2	TGTGCCAGCTCACCACTGAAGACAAACACCGGGGAGCTGTTTTTT	CASSPLKTNTGELFF
.	.	TRBV28	TRBJ2-7	TGTGCCAGCAGTACCACTCTAGGGAACGAGCAGTACTTC	CASSTTLGNEQYF
.	once	TRBV28	TRBJ1-1	TGTGCCAGCGGCCGGAACAGAGTAATGAACACTGAAGCTTTCTTT	CASGRNRVMNTEAFF
.	.	TRBV6-4	TRBJ2-5	TGTGCCAGCAGTGCCGATTCCGGAGAGACCCAGTACTTC	CASSADSGETQYF
TRBD1	.	TRBV7-9	TRBJ1-1	TGTGCCAGCAGCGTGGGACAGGGAAACACTGAAGCTTTCTTT	CASSVGQGNTEAFF
.	.	TRBV7-9	TRBJ1-1	TGTGCCAGCAGCTTCGGACAGACGAACACTGAAGCTTTCTTT	CASSFGQTNTEAFF
TRBD2	.	TRBV11-2	TRBJ2-1	TGTGCCAGCAGCTTAGATTGGGGGGGCTACAATGAGCAGTTCTTC	CASSLDWGGYNEQFF
TRBD1	.	TRBV19	TRBJ1-6	TGTGCCAGTAGATGGACAGGCGGGAGGGATAATTCACCCCTCCACTTT	CASRWTGGRDNSPLHF
.	.	TRBV13	TRBJ2-7	TGTGCCAGCAGCTCCTCCCGGACCGCGCGCGAGCAGTACTTC	CASSSSRTAREQYF
.	few	TRBV19	TRBJ1-5	TGTGCCAGTAGTTCAGGTCAGGTAGTGGGTTATAGCAATCAGCCCCAGCATTTT	CASSSGQVVGYSNQPQHF
.	.	TRBV30	TRBJ1-5	TGTGCCTGGAGTGTAGGGGGTCGGCAGCCCCAGCATTTT	CAWSVGGRQPQHF
TRBD2	few	TRBV2	TRBJ2-7	TGTGCCAGCAGGGCACTAGCGGGAGGGTACTACGAGCAGTACTTC	CASRALAGGYYEQYF
TRBD2	.	TRBV25-1	TRBJ2-7	TGTGCCAGGGGGGGAGGGCCTTACGAGCAGTACTTC	CARGGGPYEQYF
TRBD2	.	TRBV7-7	TRBJ2-1	TGTGCCAGCAGCTTAGAAGGACTAGCGGGAGAGCAGTTCTTC	CASSLEGLAGEQFF
TRBD1	.	TRBV6-1	TRBJ1-5	TGTGCCACCCGGGACAGCTATAGCAATCAGCCCCAGCATTTT	CATRDSYSNQPQHF
.	few	TRBV18	TRBJ1-2	TGTGCCAGCTCACCACCTGGGACGCGCTATGGCTACACCTTC	CASSPPGTRYGYTF
.	.	TRBV20-1	TRBJ2-7	TGCAGTGCCGGGGACGTCGAGCAGTACTTC	CSAGDVEQYF
TRBD2	.	TRBV5-1	TRBJ2-2	TGCGCCAGCAGCCTCGTCCTAGCGGGAGTTGGTGACACCGGGGAGCTGTTTTTT	CASSLVLAGVGDTGELFF
.	.	TRBV19	TRBJ1-5	TGTGCCAGTAGTAGGGCCAGGATTGATCAGCCCCAGCATTTT	CASSRARIDQPQHF
.	once	TRBV28	TRBJ1-2	TGTGCCAGCAGTATAAACGGCGCGGGGGGCTACACCTTC	CASSINGAGGYTF
.	many	TRBV15	TRBJ2-5	TGTGCCACCAGCAGTACACAGGGGAGGGGGGAGCAGTACTTC	CATSSTQGRGEQYF
.	.	TRBV5-1	TRBJ2-5	TGCGCCAGCAGCTTGGCGTGGAGTCTCTCCCGGACGGAGACCCAGTACTTC	CASSLAWSLSRTETQYF
TRBD1	.	TRBV27	TRBJ2-5	TGTGCCAGCAGTTTGAGGGGGCGGGAGACCCAGTACTTC	CASSLRGRETQYF
.	.	TRBV27	TRBJ1-3	TGTGCCAGCGGTGATACGAGCTCTGGAAACACCATATATTTT	CASGDTSSGNTIYF
.	.	TRBV19	TRBJ1-6	TGTGCCCCCCGTAGGGTGTATAATTCACCCCTCCACTTT	CAPRRVYNSPLHF
.	.	TRBV7-9	TRBJ2-1	TGTGCCAGCACAAAACACGCAGCCAATGAGCAGTTCTTC	CASTKHAANEQFF
.	.	TRBV5-1	TRBJ1-5	TGCGCCAGCAGACGGGACACCTATCAGCCCCAGCATTTT	CASRRDTYQPQHF
.	.	TRBV5-1	TRBJ2-7	TGCGCCAGCAGCATTAGAGAAGCGGTCACCTACGAGCAGTACTTC	CASSIREAVTYEQYF
TRBD1	.	TRBV6-6	TRBJ1-1	TGTGCCAGCAGCACCAAGGACAGGGGAGCTTTCTTT	CASSTKDRGAFF
.	.	TRBV25-1	TRBJ2-2	TGTGCCAGCACTCCCCCTCGGACAACGAACACCGGGGAGCTGTTTTTT	CASTPPRTTNTGELFF
.	.	TRBV29-1	TRBJ1-2	TGCAGCGTACGCGACCGCCCCGGGGGCTACACCTTC	CSVRDRPGGYTF
.	.	TRBV5-4	TRBJ1-5	TGTGCCAGCAGCTTGGGATATAATCAGCCCCAGCATTTT	CASSLGYNQPQHF
TRBD1	.	TRBV29-1	TRBJ1-5	TGCAGCGTAACGACAGGGTTCCCCAATCAGCCCCAGCATTTT	CSVTTGFPNQPQHF
TRBD1	.	TRBV18	TRBJ1-1	TGTGCCAGCTCAGCAGGGGGCTCGAACACTGAAGCTTTCTTT	CASSAGGSNTEAFF
.	once	TRBV10-2	TRBJ2-1	TGCGCCAGCGGAGGGGGTTATGAGCAGTTCTTC	CASGGGYEQFF
.	.	TRBV28	TRBJ1-1	TGTGCCAGCAATAGCCCCGCGGACACTGAAGCTTTCTTT	CASNSPADTEAFF
.	.	TRBV28	TRBJ1-3	TGTGCCAGCAGAAAACCGGGGGGCACCATATATTTT	CASRKPGGTIYF
.	once	TRBV6-1	TRBJ2-7	TGTGCCAGCATATGGCTAGGGGGAGGCGAGCAGTACTTC	CASIWLGGGEQYF
TRBD1	few	TRBV28	TRBJ1-2	TGTGCCAGCAGGCTCGGACAGGGGATTAACTATGGCTACACCTTC	CASRLGQGINYGYTF
TRBD2	once	TRBV6-5	TRBJ2-7	TGTGCCAGCAGTTTACTAGCGGGAGTCTACGAGCAGTACTTC	CASSLLAGVYEQYF
TRBD1	.	TRBV15	TRBJ1-5	TGTGCCACCAGCAGAGCCCCGGGCAGGGGGCTATCTCGTCTCAGCAATCAGCCCCAGCATTTT	CATSRAPGRGLSRLSNQPQHF
TRBD2	.	TRBV2	TRBJ2-1	TGTGCCAGCACCAGGACTAGCGGGGGTAACAATGAGCAGTTCTTC	CASTRTSGGNNEQFF
.	.	TRBV28	TRBJ2-3	TGTGCCAGCAGCCCGGCGGGCGCCCGCACAGATACGCAGTATTTT	CASSPAGARTDTQYF
.	.	TRBV4-1	TRBJ1-2	TGCGCCAGCTCAAGCGTCAGTGGCTACACCTTC	CASSSVSGYTF
.	.	TRBV5-1	TRBJ1-1	TGCGCCAGCAGCTTAATGGGGAGAACTGAAGCTTTCTTT	CASSLMGRTEAFF
.	.	TRBV27	TRBJ1-2	TGTGCCAGCAGTTTAGGGGAGACCTATGGCTACACCTTC	CASSLGETYGYTF
TRBD2	many	TRBV5-8	TRBJ2-7	TGTGCCAGCAGCTTGCGGTCTAGCGGGGTGCAGTACTTC	CASSLRSSGVQYF
TRBD2	.	TRBV7-2	TRBJ2-5	TGTGCCAGCAGCAGAGGACTAGCGGCCCAAGAGACCCAGTACTTC	CASSRGLAAQETQYF
.	.	TRBV5-1	TRBJ2-2	TGCGCCAGCAGATTCCGGGACTTCACCGGGGAGCTGTTTTTT	CASRFRDFTGELFF